This T cell receptor (beta chain) was recorded in a study of CD8 T cells in Susac syndrome. Overall study: The Susac syndrome patients were therapy-naive, on corticosteroids, or on intravenous immunoglobulin alone at blood draw.

When the RNA was reverse transcribed, random hexamers were used with an input of about 0.5 to 1 ug. Amplification of TCR beta CDR3 by immunoSEQ multiplex PCR spanned 54 Vbeta and 13 Jbeta. TCRdb itself ran the immunoSEQ multiplex PCR reads through MiXCR, one entry per CDR3 protein. The repertoire has more than 100,000 distinct CDR3 sequences, just over 95% of them found once; the top ten carry approximately 0.15%. TEMRA cells were FACS-enriched and CD8+ and CD4+ T cells negatively isolated. This sequence was found in a human donor with Susac syndrome. Sample: CD4+ T cells from PBMCs.

The DNA of the CDR3 is TGTGCCAGCAGTTACAGAGGGCCCACAGATACGCAGTATTTT. This gives the protein CASSYRGPTDTQYF. The V gene is TRBV6-2 or TRBV6-3, the J gene TRBJ2-3; a possible D gene is TRBD2 (5 bases). The V end lost 2 bases, the J end lost 2 bases, and 8 bases lay between the germline ends. The CDR3 totals 14 residues. Germline-derived CDR1 and CDR2 are MNHEY and SVGEGT.